A single TCR beta chain is shown here with its context. No antigen is known for it. The data were obtained in a study of cytomegalovirus exposure and HLA in healthy donors. General observations from the study: A list of about 180 TCR beta chains associated with cytomegalovirus was given.

The CDR3 spans 15 residues. Unmatched junction bases numbered 12, after V lost 8 bases and J lost 2 bases. Germline V CDR1 and CDR2: MNHNS, SASEGT. Vbeta (60) and Jbeta (13) primers were used in the PCR. The table came from immunoSEQ multiplex PCR; TCRdb's copy has only in-frame clones and leaves some out. This table holds around 130,000 clones, 60% to 85% found once. The origin of this receptor is a woman aged 18-29 years in good health and CMV-seronegative. Material: PBMCs. V is TRBV6-1 and J is TRBJ2-7; 7 bases are a match to TRBD2. The CDR3 loop reads CASHPLAGVAYEQYF. CDR3 nucleotide sequence: TGTGCCAGCCATCCCTTAGCGGGCGTGGCCTACGAGCAGTACTTC.